The 3 T cell receptor beta chains below were found in one sample sequenced in a study of T cell repertoires in cytomegalovirus infection. TCRdb reanalysed the reads using MiXCR and keeps one entry per CDR3 protein. The table includes hundreds of thousands of distinct CDR3 sequences, roughly 26% detected once. What was sequenced was CD8+ T cells from PBMCs. The origin of the receptors is a human donor in good health (CMV status not recorded). Some clones in this sample may be carry-over from other donors' samples.

The CDR3 nucleotides are TGCAGTGTATATGCATCCGGGACCCAGTACTTC. Translating it yields CSVYASGTQYF. V is TRBV20-1 and J is TRBJ2-5; no clear D gene. V was shortened by 7 bases and J by 7 bases, with 13 bases between the two germline ends. This CDR3 is 11 amino acids long. CDR1 and CDR2 (germline): DFQATT, SNEGSKA (reference sequence).

This clonotype was seen ten or more times. V and J are TRBV7-8 and TRBJ1-1; perhaps TRBD1 as D (6 bases). Germline CDR1 SGHVS, CDR2 FQNEAQ. This CDR3 is 14 amino acids long. V lost 2 bases and J 5 bases, leaving 12 bases between the germline ends. The CDR3 is CASSLKGGGTEAFF. CDR3 in DNA: TGTGCCAGCAGCTTAAAGGGGGGGGGGACTGAAGCTTTCTTT. The full variable domain, rest sourced from reference TRBV7-8 and TRBJ1-1, is GAGVSQSPRYKVAKRGQDVALRCDPISGHVSLFWYQQALGQGPEFLTYFQNEAQLDKSGLPSDRFFAERPEGSVSTLKIQRTQQEDSAVYLCASSLKGGGTEAFFGQGTRLTVV.

This clonotype was seen at least ten times. This sequence joins TRBV7-8 and TRBJ2-2; perhaps TRBD1 as D (6 bases). CDR1 is SGHVS, CDR2 FQNEAQ, per germline. Between the trimmed V and J ends, which lost 4 bases and 3 bases, there was a span of 18 bases. The CDR3 runs to 17 residues. As DNA, the CDR3 is TGTGCCAGCAGCTCGCACAGGGTCAAGGGCGACACCGGGGAGCTGTTTTTT. Amino acids: CASSSHRVKGDTGELFF. The full variable domain, its missing parts supplied by reference TRBV7-8 and TRBJ2-2, is GAGVSQSPRYKVAKRGQDVALRCDPISGHVSLFWYQQALGQGPEFLTYFQNEAQLDKSGLPSDRFFAERPEGSVSTLKIQRTQQEDSAVYLCASSSHRVKGDTGELFFGEGSRLTVL.